This T cell receptor (beta chain) was sequenced in a study of beta chain features in type 1 diabetes. Trimming left V 7 bases short and J 6 bases short, with 12 bases between. The germline gives CDR1 MNHEY, CDR2 SVGAGI. CDR3 length equals 13 residues. Expressed TCRB transcripts were sequenced because the entire RNA isolate underwent reverse transcription. Profiling relied on immunoSEQ multiplex PCR, and the TCRdb table lists in-frame clones only, not all of them. The data show 900,000 or so clones, 15% to 20% seen once. The chain links TRBV6-5 to TRBJ2-2; D not certain. The receptor was isolated from a woman aged 18-30 years in good health. Specimen: naive CD4+ T cells from blood. The chain's CDR3 is CASTTASAGELFF. CDR3 coding DNA: TGTGCCAGCACTACGGCTAGTGCCGGGGAGCTGTTTTTT.